This is a list of T cell receptor beta chains from one sample in a study of blood T cell repertoires in COVID-19. TCRdb keeps only in-frame clones here, not all; method: immunoSEQ multiplex PCR. The sample has about 85,000 clones; roughly 90% are singletons. The sequenced sample was peripheral blood. The origin of the receptors is a human donor with active COVID-19. The donor label of this sample is uncertain. Each CDR3 is given with its conserved first and last residue. Each record gives: V gene, clone size, J gene, D gene, CDR3 DNA, CDR3 protein. A D gene is named only where the DNA matches it firmly. Rows give clone size only sometimes, using once, few, many, or a class for an expanded clone.

V gene: TRBV11-1; clone size: .; J gene: TRBJ2-5; D gene: .; CDR3 DNA: TGTGCCATCCGGACAGCGCAAGAGACCCAGTACTTC; CDR3 protein: CAIRTAQETQYF
V gene: TRBV13; clone size: .; J gene: TRBJ2-7; D gene: .; CDR3 DNA: TGTGCCAGCAGCTTAATTACCCGGAGGGGCGCCTACGAGCAGTACTTC; CDR3 protein: CASSLITRRGAYEQYF
V gene: TRBV2; clone size: few; J gene: TRBJ2-7; D gene: TRBD2; CDR3 DNA: TGTGCCAGCACCAGACCGGGGGGACTAGCGGAGTATAAGCAGTACTTC; CDR3 protein: CASTRPGGLAEYKQYF
V gene: TRBV19; clone size: .; J gene: TRBJ1-5; D gene: .; CDR3 DNA: TGTGCCAGTAGTTCCCAGGCGGGCGGGCCCCAGCATTTT; CDR3 protein: CASSSQAGGPQHF
V gene: TRBV11-2; clone size: .; J gene: TRBJ1-1; D gene: .; CDR3 DNA: TGTGCCAGCAGCTTATATTCAGGGCGGCGAACTGAAGCTTTCTTT; CDR3 protein: CASSLYSGRRTEAFF
V gene: TRBV11-3; clone size: .; J gene: TRBJ2-3; D gene: .; CDR3 DNA: TGTGCCAGCAGCTCGGACAGCTCAGATACGCAGTATTTT; CDR3 protein: CASSSDSSDTQYF
V gene: TRBV9; clone size: .; J gene: TRBJ2-3; D gene: .; CDR3 DNA: TGTGCCAGCAGCGTCGTCGGGGAGAGCACAGATACGCAGTATTTT; CDR3 protein: CASSVVGESTDTQYF
V gene: TRBV5-1; clone size: .; J gene: TRBJ2-1; D gene: .; CDR3 DNA: TGCGCCAGCAGCTTGGAACCGGGGTACTACAATGAGCAGTTCTTC; CDR3 protein: CASSLEPGYYNEQFF
V gene: TRBV28; clone size: .; J gene: TRBJ2-5; D gene: .; CDR3 DNA: TGTGCCAGCACCACTTCTATGGGGGGGCGAGAGACCCAGTACTTC; CDR3 protein: CASTTSMGGRETQYF
V gene: TRBV6-2/TRBV6-3; clone size: .; J gene: TRBJ2-2; D gene: .; CDR3 DNA: TGTGCCAGCAGTGGCGACAGGAACACCGGGGAGCTGTTTTTT; CDR3 protein: CASSGDRNTGELFF
V gene: TRBV7-3; clone size: .; J gene: TRBJ1-2; D gene: .; CDR3 DNA: TGTGCCAGCAGCATGGAGGGAGGCTATGGCTACACCTTC; CDR3 protein: CASSMEGGYGYTF
V gene: TRBV9; clone size: .; J gene: TRBJ1-2; D gene: TRBD1; CDR3 DNA: TGTGCCAGCAGCGGTGGACAGGGCCCGAGGATTTTC; CDR3 protein: CASSGGQGPRIF
V gene: TRBV6-2/TRBV6-3; clone size: .; J gene: TRBJ2-3; D gene: TRBD2; CDR3 DNA: TGTGCCAGCAGCCCGGGGGGGCCCCCAGATACGCAGTATTTT; CDR3 protein: CASSPGGPPDTQYF
V gene: TRBV6-5; clone size: .; J gene: TRBJ1-3; D gene: .; CDR3 DNA: TGTGCCAGCAGAGGAGGGAGCTCTGGAAACACCATATATTTT; CDR3 protein: CASRGGSSGNTIYF
V gene: TRBV19; clone size: .; J gene: TRBJ2-2; D gene: TRBD2; CDR3 DNA: TGTGCCAGTAGTAGATCGGGGGGAATGAACACCGGGGAGCTGTTTTTT; CDR3 protein: CASSRSGGMNTGELFF
V gene: TRBV19; clone size: .; J gene: TRBJ1-1; D gene: TRBD1; CDR3 DNA: TGTGCCAGTAGTAAAGCGAACACAGGGGGAAACACTGAAGCTTTCTTT; CDR3 protein: CASSKANTGGNTEAFF
V gene: TRBV27; clone size: .; J gene: TRBJ2-7; D gene: TRBD1; CDR3 DNA: TGTGCCAGCAGTTTGCCAATTTGGGACAGCACACCACTCCCCCCCTTTCAGTACTTC; CDR3 protein: CASSLPIWDSTPLPPFQYF
V gene: TRBV3-1/TRBV3-2; clone size: .; J gene: TRBJ1-6; D gene: .; CDR3 DNA: TGTGCCAGCAGAGGGGTTGATAATTCACCCCTCCACTTT; CDR3 protein: CASRGVDNSPLHF
V gene: TRBV14; clone size: .; J gene: TRBJ1-1; D gene: .; CDR3 DNA: TGTGCCAGCAGCCATTTCCTCGCTTTCTTT; CDR3 protein: CASSHFLAFF
V gene: TRBV3-1/TRBV3-2; clone size: .; J gene: TRBJ2-2; D gene: TRBD2; CDR3 DNA: TGTGCCAGCAGCCCCTGGGGAAGCGGGGGTAATACCGGGGAGCTGTTTTTT; CDR3 protein: CASSPWGSGGNTGELFF
V gene: TRBV9; clone size: .; J gene: TRBJ2-3; D gene: TRBD2; CDR3 DNA: TGTGCCAGCAGCGTCGGGGCTAGCGGGGGCACAGATACGCAGTATTTT; CDR3 protein: CASSVGASGGTDTQYF
V gene: TRBV6-5; clone size: .; J gene: TRBJ1-2; D gene: .; CDR3 DNA: TGTGCCAGCAGTAAGACAGTACTGTATGGCTACACCTTC; CDR3 protein: CASSKTVLYGYTF
V gene: TRBV5-1; clone size: .; J gene: TRBJ1-1; D gene: .; CDR3 DNA: TGCGCCAGCAGCCTGGATCCAGGGATGAACACTGAAGCTTTCTTT; CDR3 protein: CASSLDPGMNTEAFF
V gene: TRBV7-9; clone size: .; J gene: TRBJ1-4; D gene: .; CDR3 DNA: TGTGCCAGCAGGACAACCACAGGGCCAACTAATGAAAAACTGTTTTTT; CDR3 protein: CASRTTTGPTNEKLFF
V gene: TRBV6-5; clone size: .; J gene: TRBJ1-2; D gene: .; CDR3 DNA: TGTGCCAGCACCGACAACCCAGGATTGGGTGGCTACACCTTC; CDR3 protein: CASTDNPGLGGYTF
V gene: TRBV19; clone size: .; J gene: TRBJ2-7; D gene: .; CDR3 DNA: TGTGCCAGTAGTATGGTGGGGGCCCGTGCCTCCGAGCAGTACTTC; CDR3 protein: CASSMVGARASEQYF
V gene: TRBV27; clone size: .; J gene: TRBJ2-2; D gene: .; CDR3 DNA: TGTGCCAGTAAGGGGGCCGGGGAGCTGTTTTTT; CDR3 protein: CASKGAGELFF
V gene: TRBV6-5; clone size: .; J gene: TRBJ1-5; D gene: .; CDR3 DNA: TGTGCCAGCAGCTCCTCGCCCGGTCAGCCCCAGCATTTT; CDR3 protein: CASSSSPGQPQHF